The subject of this entry is one T cell receptor beta chain. This clone was counted at least ten times. The clone's antigen remains unknown. No clone much larger than this one lies a single base away; base qualities are absent. The CDR3 starts with the cysteine, ends with the phenylalanine, and has 17 residues. The read is trimmed to its CDR3 DNA, 51 bases read in frame from base 1. After removal of 1 base from V and 6 bases from J, the junction retains 6 bases not matched to a gene. CDR1 and CDR2, per the germline V gene, are SGHTA and FQGNSA. Donors were healthy HIV-negative adults with no recently reported acute infections or vaccinations. Only Caucasian adults living in Nashville, Tennessee, USA were represented among the donors. CD4+ T cells were enriched through magnetic negative selection, after which naive cells were positively selected on CD45RA and the remaining negative fraction served as the memory subset. Blood was obtained by leukapheresis, after which PBMCs were separated by Ficoll-Histopaque density gradient centrifugation and cryopreserved in liquid nitrogen vapor phase. Analytical flow cytometry was used to check the purity and quantity of every magnetically sorted T cell population. Each sorted fraction had its genomic DNA isolated and then quantified by UV absorbance on a Nanodrop 2000c.

This entry belongs to a study of shared clonotypes between healthy human individuals (dated by TCRdb to about 2020). A note on the overall study: The cohort included a few men and a couple of women between 18 and 49 years of age. For each donor, CD4 naive and CD4 memory were each run on three plates, CD8 naive on two plates, and CD8 memory on one plate. Between about 0.85 and 9.5 billion PBMCs per donor were obtained by leukapheresis. To increase sequencing depth and limit assay-specific biases, different laboratories used diverse techniques to prepare libraries and sequence TCR repertoires. The study deeply sequenced blood TCR repertoires of 5 or 6 healthy adults to estimate repertoire size and the extent of clonotype sharing between individuals.

What the research found in general, with its limitations: Pairwise subsampling led to the expectation that sequencing depth would affect the degree of clonotype sharing among donors. Compared with non-shared clonotypes, clonotypes shared by all four sorted-subset donors had higher generation probabilities. Incomplete sequencing was indicated by rarefaction of sorted-subset datasets, despite the large sequencing depth. Only blood was sampled, and tissue TCR repertoires likely differ from those in blood. The small number of donors limited the genetic and exposure-history diversity represented. When a few donors were compared, the shared fraction of clonotypes was about 5.4% for naive CD4, approximately 3.3% for naive CD8, more than 2% for memory CD4, and under 0.5% for memory CD8. Estimated clonotype richness was generally larger for naive than for memory subsets.

Using the deep immunoSEQ assay, TCR CDR3 regions were amplified from genomic DNA by multiplex PCR. Extracted genomic DNA from each cell subset was distributed evenly across all wells of several immunoSEQ 96-well plates, and each plate was treated as a replicate. Each replicate PCR for sorted subsets received around 200 ng genomic DNA, equal to some 32,000 T cell genomes. Purified libraries were quantified with a Qubit 3.0 fluorometer, sized on a Bioanalyzer 2100, and re-quantified with the KAPA Library Quantification kit. A separate single-read 150-cycle Illumina NextSeq 550 flow cell was used to sequence each immunoSEQ 96-well plate. The study's processing was this. Because the immunoSEQ output held only junctional sequences and lacked quality scores, the filtering could not match the filtering applied to full-length reads. To assign V/J genes and CDR3, sequences were annotated against IMGT germline references using PyIR, a Python wrapper for IgBLAST v1.9. Reads with weak V/J assignments (E-value above 1e-6), missing CDR3, stop codons, out-of-frame junctions, or ambiguous translated residues were removed. V3J clonotypes were defined as sequences sharing an identical inferred V gene, J gene, and CDR3 amino acid sequence. Percentage overlap between repertoires was computed as shared unique clonotypes divided by the size of the smaller repertoire. RTK rarefaction, the Chao1 estimator, and Recon v2.1 estimates of unobserved clonotypes were used to assess repertoire richness. For all TCRbeta clonotypes obtained by the gDNA method from a handful of donors, generation probabilities were computed with OLGA. TCRdb limited this immuneACCESS table to in-frame rearrangements with V and J called. A share of clones is missing; checked studies link under half to unresolved V genes, and the rest is unexplained. V and J calls and clone size come straight from that table; D and trimming were deduced from the DNA. Present in this sample are under 300,000 clones, 65% of which were seen just once. 11% of the sample is taken by the ten largest.

The rearrangement joined TRBV7-2 to TRBJ2-2; 12 middle bases align to TRBD2. This sequence was found in a man aged 30-40 years in good health. Sequencing used memory CD4+ T cells sorted from blood. Per the publication, the cell subset or site label means: CD45RA-negative fraction. CDR3 loop: CASSLERLAGAPGELFF. In nucleotide form, the sequence is TGTGCCAGCAGCTTAGAACGACTAGCGGGAGCCCCCGGGGAGCTGTTTTTT.